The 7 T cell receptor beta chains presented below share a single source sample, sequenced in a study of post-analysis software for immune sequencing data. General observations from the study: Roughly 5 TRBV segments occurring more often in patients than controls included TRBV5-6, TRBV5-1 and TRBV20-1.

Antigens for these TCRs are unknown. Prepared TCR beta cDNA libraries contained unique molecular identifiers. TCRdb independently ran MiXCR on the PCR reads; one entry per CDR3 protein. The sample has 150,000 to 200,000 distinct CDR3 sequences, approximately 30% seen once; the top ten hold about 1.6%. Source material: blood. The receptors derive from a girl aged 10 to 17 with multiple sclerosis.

As DNA, the CDR3 is TGCAGCGTGGACGGGTCGGACGGGAGGAGCGGTACAGATACGCAGTATTTT. Protein product: CSVDGSDGRSGTDTQYF. The chain recombines TRBV29-1 with TRBJ2-3; TRBD2 agrees at 7 bases. The CDR3 covers 17 residues. V lost 6 bases to trimming and J lost 3 bases; unmatched junction nucleotides: 18. Germline values: CDR1 SQVTM, CDR2 ANQGSEA.

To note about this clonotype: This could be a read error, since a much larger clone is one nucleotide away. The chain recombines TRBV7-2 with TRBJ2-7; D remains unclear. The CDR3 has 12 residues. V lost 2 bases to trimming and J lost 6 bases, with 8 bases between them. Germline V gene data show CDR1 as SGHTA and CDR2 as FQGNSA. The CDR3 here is CASSLIGPEQYF. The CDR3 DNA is TGTGCCAGCAGCTTAATTGGTCCCGAGCAGTACTTC. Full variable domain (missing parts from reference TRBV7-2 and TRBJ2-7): GAGVSQSPSNKVTEKGKDVELRCDPISGHTALYWYRQSLGQGLEFLIYFQGNSAPDKSGLPSDRFSAERTGGSVSTLTIQRTQQEDSAVYLCASSLIGPEQYFGPGTRLTVT.

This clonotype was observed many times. The CDR3 DNA reads as TGTGCCAGCTCGGGACCGGGGGATCGGCGGCAAGGATCCTACGAGCAGTACTTC. Protein: CASSGPGDRRQGSYEQYF. V is TRBV18 and J is TRBJ2-7; D perhaps matches TRBD2 (6 bases). The CDR3 consists of 18 residues. V gave up 6 bases and J gave up 1 base, with 25 bases separating them. Germline V gene data show CDR1 as KGHSH and CDR2 as LQKENI.

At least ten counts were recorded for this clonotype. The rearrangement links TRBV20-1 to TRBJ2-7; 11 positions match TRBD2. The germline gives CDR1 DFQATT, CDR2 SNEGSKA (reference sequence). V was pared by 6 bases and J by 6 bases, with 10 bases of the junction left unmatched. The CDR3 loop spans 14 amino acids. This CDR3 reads CSAAVTSGGGEQYF. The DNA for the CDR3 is TGCAGTGCCGCCGTTACTAGCGGGGGAGGCGAGCAGTACTTC.

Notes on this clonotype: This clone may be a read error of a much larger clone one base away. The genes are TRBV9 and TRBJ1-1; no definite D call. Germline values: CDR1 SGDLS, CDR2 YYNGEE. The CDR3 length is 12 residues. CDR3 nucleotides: TGTGTCAGCAGCCCCGGGAGTTCTGAAGCTTTCTTT. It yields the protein CVSSPGSSEAFF.

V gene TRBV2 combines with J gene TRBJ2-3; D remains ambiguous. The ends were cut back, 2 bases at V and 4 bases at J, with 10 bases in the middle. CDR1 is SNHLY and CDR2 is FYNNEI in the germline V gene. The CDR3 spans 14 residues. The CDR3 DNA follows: TGTGCCAGCAGTGAATGGGTTCCCGCAGATACGCAGTATTTT. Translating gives CASSEWVPADTQYF. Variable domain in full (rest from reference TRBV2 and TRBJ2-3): EPEVTQTPSHQVTQMGQEVILRCVPISNHLYFYWYRQILGQKVEFLVSFYNNEISEKSEIFDDQFSVERPDGSNFTLKIRSTKLEDSAMYFCASSEWVPADTQYFGPGTRLTVL.

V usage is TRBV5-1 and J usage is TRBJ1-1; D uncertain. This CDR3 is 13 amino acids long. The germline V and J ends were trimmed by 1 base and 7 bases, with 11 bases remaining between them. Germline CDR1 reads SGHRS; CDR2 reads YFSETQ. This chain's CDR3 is CASSLWVGYEAFF. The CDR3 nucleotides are TGCGCCAGCAGCTTGTGGGTCGGGTATGAAGCTTTCTTT.